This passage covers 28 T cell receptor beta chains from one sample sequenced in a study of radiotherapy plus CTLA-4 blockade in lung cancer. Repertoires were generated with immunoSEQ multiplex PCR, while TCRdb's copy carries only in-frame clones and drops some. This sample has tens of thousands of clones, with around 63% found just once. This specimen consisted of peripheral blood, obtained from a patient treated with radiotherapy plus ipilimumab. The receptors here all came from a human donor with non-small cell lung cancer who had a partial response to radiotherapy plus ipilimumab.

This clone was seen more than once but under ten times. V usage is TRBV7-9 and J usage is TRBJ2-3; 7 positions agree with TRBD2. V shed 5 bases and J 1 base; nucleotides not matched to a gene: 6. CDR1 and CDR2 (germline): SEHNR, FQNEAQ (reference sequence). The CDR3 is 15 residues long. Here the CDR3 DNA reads TGTGCCAGCAGCCTCCTTACTAGCGGCACAGATACGCAGTATTTT. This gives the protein CASSLLTSGTDTQYF.

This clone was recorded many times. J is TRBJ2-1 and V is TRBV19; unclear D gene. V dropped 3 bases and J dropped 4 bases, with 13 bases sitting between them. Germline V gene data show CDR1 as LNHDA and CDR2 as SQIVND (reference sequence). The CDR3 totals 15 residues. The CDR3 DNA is TGTGCCAGTAGTATGTACTCCGTCGATTACAATGAGCAGTTCTTC. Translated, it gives CASSMYSVDYNEQFF.

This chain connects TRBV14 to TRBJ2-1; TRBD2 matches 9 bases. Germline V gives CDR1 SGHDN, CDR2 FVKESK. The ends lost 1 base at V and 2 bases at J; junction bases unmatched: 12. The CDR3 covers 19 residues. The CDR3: CASSQALGLASGAYNEQFF. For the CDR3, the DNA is TGTGCCAGCAGCCAAGCGCTAGGACTGGCTAGCGGGGCCTACAATGAGCAGTTCTTC.

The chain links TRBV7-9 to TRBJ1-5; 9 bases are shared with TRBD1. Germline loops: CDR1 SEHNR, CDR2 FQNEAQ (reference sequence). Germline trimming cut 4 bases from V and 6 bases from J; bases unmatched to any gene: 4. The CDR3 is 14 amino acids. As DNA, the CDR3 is TGTGCCAGCAGCTCGGGACAGGGAGTTCAGCCCCAGCATTTT. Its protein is CASSSGQGVQPQHF.

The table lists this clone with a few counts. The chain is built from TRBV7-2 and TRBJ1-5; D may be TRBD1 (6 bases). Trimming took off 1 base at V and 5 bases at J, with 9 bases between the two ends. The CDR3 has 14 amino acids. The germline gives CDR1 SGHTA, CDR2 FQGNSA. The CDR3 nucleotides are TGTGCCAGCAGCTTAGTGGGGGGGCATCAGCCCCAGCATTTT. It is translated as CASSLVGGHQPQHF.

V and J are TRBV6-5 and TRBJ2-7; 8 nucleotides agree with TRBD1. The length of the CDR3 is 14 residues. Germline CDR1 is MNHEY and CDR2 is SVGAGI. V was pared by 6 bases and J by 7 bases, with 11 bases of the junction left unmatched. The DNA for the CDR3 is TGTGCCAGCAGCGGCCTTCAGGGGGCGGGGGAGCAGTACTTC. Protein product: CASSGLQGAGEQYF.

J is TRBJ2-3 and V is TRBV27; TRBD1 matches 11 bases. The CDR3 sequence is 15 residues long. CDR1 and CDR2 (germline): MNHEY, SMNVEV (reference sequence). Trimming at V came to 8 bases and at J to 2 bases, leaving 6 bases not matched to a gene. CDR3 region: CASWGQGGYTDTQYF. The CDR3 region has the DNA TGTGCCAGCTGGGGACAGGGGGGGTACACAGATACGCAGTATTTT.

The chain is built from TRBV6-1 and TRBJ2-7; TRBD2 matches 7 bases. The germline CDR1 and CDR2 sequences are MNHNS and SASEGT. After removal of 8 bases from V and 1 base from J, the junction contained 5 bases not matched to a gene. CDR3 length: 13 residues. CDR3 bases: TGTGCCAGCCATGCTAGCGGTTCCTACGAGCAGTACTTC. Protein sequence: CASHASGSYEQYF.

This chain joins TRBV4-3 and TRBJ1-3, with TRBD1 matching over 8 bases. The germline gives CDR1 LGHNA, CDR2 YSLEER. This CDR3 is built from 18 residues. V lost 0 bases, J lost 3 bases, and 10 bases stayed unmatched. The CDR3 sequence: CASSQDLATGAYGNTIYF. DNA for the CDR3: TGCGCCAGCAGCCAAGATCTAGCGACAGGGGCTTATGGAAACACCATATATTTT.

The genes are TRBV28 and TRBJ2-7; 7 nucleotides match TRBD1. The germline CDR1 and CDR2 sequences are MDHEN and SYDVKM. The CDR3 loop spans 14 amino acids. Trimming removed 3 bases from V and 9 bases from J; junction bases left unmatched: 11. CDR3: CASSFKGQVPGQYF. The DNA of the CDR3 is TGTGCCAGCAGTTTTAAAGGACAGGTCCCAGGGCAGTACTTC.

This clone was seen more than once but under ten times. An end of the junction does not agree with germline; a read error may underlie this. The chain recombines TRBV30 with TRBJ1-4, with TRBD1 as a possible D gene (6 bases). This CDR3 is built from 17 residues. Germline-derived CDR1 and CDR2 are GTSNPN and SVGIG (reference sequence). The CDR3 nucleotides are TGTGCCGGGAGGGGAGGGGGGGGGTCAGCAACTAATGAAAAACTGTTTTTT. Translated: CAGRGGGGSATNEKLFF. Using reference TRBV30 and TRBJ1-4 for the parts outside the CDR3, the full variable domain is SQTIHQWPATLVQPVGSPLSLECTVEGTSNPNLYWYRQAAGRGLQLLFYSVGIGQISSEVPQNLSASRPQDRQFILSSKKLLLSDSGFYLCAGRGGGGSATNEKLFFGSGTQLSVL.

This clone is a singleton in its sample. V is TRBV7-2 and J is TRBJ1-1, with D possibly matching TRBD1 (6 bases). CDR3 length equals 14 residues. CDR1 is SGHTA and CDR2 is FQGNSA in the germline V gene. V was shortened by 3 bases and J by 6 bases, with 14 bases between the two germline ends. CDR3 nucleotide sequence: TGTGCCAGCAGCTTGCAGGGGATGGATGCTGAAGCTTTCTTT. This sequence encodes CASSLQGMDAEAFF.

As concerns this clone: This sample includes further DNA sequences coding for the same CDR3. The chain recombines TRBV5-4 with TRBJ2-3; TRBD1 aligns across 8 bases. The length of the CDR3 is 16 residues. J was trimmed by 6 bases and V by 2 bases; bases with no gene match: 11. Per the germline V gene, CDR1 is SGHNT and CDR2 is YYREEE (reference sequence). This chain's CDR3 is CASSFPGGASGDTQYF. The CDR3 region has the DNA TGTGCCAGCAGCTTCCCAGGGGGCGCCTCGGGGGATACGCAGTATTTT.

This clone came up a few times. In DNA form, the CDR3 reads TGTGCCAGCAGCTCCATAGGACAGGGTGGTGGGGCCAACGTCCTGACTTTC. Its translation is CASSSIGQGGGANVLTF. The chain joins TRBV7-3 to TRBJ2-6, with 8 nucleotides matching TRBD1. Germline CDR1 and CDR2: SGHTA and FQGTGA. The CDR3 has 17 amino acids. Trimming removed 4 bases from V and 3 bases from J; junction bases left unmatched: 8.

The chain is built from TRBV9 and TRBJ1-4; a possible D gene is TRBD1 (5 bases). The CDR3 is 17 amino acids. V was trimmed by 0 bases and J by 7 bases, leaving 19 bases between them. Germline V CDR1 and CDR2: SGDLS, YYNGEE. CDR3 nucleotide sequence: TGTGCCAGCAGCGTAGGCCAGGGTACGGCCTTAGGTGAAAAACTGTTTTTT. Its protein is CASSVGQGTALGEKLFF.

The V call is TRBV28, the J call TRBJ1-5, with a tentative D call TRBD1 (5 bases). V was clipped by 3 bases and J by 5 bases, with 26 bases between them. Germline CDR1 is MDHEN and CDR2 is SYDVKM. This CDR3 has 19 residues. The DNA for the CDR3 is TGTGCCAGCAGTTTGGTGGGGGGACTGACGGACGGTGGCCATCAGCCCCAGCATTTT. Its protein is CASSLVGGLTDGGHQPQHF.

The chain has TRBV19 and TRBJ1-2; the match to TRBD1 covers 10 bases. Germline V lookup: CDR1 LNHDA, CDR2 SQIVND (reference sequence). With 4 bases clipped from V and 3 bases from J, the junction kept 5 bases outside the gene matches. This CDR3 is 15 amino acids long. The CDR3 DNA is TGTGCCAGTAGTACTGGGGGACAGGGGTACTATGGCTACACCTTC. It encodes CASSTGGQGYYGYTF.

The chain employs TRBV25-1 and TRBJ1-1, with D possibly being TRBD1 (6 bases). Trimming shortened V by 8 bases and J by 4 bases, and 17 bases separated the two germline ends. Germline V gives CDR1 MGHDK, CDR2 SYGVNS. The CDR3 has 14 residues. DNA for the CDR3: TGTGCCAGCGGACCACAGGGCAGGGGCACTGAAGCTTTCTTT. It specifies CASGPQGRGTEAFF.

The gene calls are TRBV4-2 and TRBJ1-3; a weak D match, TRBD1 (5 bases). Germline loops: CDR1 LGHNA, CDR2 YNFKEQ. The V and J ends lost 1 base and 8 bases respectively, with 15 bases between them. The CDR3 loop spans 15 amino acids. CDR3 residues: CASSQGAGGGYTIYF. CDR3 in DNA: TGTGCCAGCAGCCAAGGGGCGGGGGGAGGATACACCATATATTTT.

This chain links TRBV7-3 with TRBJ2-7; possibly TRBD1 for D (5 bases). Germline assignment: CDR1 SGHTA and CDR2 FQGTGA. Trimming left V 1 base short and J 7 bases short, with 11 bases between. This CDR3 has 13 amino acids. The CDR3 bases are TGTGCCAGCAGCTTAATGCCAGGGAAGGAGCAGTACTTC. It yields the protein CASSLMPGKEQYF.

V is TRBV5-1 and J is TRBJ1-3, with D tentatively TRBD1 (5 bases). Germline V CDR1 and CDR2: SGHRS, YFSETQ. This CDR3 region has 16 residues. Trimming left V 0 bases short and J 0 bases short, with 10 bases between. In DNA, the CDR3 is TGCGCCAGCAGCTTGGTTCCAGGGTACTCTGGAAACACCATATATTTT. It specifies CASSLVPGYSGNTIYF.

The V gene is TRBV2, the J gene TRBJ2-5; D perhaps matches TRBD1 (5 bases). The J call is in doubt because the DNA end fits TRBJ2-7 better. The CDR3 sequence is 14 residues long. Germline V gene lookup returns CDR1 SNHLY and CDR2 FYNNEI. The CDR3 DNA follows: TGTGCCAGCAGGTTAGGGGCGACAAACTACGAGCAGTACTTC. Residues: CASRLGATNYEQYF.

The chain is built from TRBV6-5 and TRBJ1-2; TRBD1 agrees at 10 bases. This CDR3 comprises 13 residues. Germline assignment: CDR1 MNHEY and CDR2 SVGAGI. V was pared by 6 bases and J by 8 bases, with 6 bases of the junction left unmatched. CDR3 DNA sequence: TGTGCCAGCAGCCCCCGACAGGGGGCGGGCTACACCTTC. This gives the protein CASSPRQGAGYTF.

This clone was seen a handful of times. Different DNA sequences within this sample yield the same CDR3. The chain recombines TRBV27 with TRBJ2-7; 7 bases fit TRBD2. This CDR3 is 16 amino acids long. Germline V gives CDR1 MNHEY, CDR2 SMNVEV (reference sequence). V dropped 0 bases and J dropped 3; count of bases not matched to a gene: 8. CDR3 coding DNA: TGTGCCAGCAGTTTATCTTTGACTAGCTCGTACTACGAGCAGTACTTC. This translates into CASSLSLTSSYYEQYF.

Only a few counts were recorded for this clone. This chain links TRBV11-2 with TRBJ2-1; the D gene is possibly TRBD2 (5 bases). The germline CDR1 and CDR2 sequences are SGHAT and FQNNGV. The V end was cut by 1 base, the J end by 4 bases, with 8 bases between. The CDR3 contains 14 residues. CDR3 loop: CASSLAGNYNEQFF. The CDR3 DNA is TGTGCCAGCAGCTTAGCGGGAAATTACAATGAGCAGTTCTTC.

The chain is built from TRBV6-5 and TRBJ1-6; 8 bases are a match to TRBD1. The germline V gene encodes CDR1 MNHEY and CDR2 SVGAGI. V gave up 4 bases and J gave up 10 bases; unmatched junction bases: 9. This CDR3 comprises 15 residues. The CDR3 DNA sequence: TGTGCCAGCAGTTTGCCTCGACAGGGGCACTCACCCCTCCACTTT. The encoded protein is CASSLPRQGHSPLHF.

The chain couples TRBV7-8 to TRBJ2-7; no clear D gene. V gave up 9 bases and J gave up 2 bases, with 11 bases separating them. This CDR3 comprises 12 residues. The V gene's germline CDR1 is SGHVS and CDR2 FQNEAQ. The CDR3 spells CASARDTYEQYF. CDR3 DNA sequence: TGTGCCAGTGCCCGTGACACCTACGAGCAGTACTTC.

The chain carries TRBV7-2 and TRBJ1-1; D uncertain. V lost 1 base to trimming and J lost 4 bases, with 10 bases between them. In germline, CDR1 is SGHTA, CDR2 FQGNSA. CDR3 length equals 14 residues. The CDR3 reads CASSLDSAGTEAFF. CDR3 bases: TGTGCCAGCAGCTTAGATTCGGCGGGCACTGAAGCTTTCTTT.